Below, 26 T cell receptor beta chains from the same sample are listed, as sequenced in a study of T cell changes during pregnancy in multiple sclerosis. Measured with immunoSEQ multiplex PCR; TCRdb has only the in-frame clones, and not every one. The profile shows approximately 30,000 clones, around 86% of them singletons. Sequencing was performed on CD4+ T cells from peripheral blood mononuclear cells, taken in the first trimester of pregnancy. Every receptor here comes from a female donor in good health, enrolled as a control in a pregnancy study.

CDR3 loop: CAWSQGQRLGETQYF. The DNA for the CDR3 is TGTGCCTGGAGTCAGGGACAGCGGCTAGGAGAGACCCAGTACTTC. The V call is TRBV30, the J call TRBJ2-5, with 7 positions matching TRBD1. The V gene's germline CDR1 is GTSNPN and CDR2 SVGIG (reference sequence). This CDR3 has 15 residues. Germline trimming cut 2 bases from V and 4 bases from J; bases unmatched to any gene: 10.

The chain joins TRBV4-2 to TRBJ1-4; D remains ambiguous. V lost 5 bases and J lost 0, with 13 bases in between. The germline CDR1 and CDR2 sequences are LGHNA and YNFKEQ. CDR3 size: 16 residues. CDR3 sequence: CASSSFEGATNEKLFF. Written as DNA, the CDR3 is TGTGCCAGCAGCTCATTCGAGGGTGCAACTAATGAAAAACTGTTTTTT.

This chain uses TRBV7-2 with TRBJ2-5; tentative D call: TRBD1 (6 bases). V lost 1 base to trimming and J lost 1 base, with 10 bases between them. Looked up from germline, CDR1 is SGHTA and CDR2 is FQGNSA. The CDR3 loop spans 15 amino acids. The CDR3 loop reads CASSLGARGQETQYF. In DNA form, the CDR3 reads TGTGCCAGCAGCTTAGGAGCCAGGGGCCAAGAGACCCAGTACTTC.

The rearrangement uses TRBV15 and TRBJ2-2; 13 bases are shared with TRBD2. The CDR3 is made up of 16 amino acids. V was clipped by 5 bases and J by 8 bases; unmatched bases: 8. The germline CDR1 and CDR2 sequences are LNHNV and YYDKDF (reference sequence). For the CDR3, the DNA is TGTGCCACCAGCCCCGGACTAGCGGGAGCGAGGGGGGAGCTGTTTTTT. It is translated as CATSPGLAGARGELFF.

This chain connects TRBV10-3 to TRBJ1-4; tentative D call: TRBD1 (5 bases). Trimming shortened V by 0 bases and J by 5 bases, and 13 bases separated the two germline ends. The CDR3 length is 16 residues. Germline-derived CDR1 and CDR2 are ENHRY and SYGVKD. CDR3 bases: TGTGCCATCAGTGAGTCCCTGACAGATACAAATGAAAAACTGTTTTTT. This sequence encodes CAISESLTDTNEKLFF.

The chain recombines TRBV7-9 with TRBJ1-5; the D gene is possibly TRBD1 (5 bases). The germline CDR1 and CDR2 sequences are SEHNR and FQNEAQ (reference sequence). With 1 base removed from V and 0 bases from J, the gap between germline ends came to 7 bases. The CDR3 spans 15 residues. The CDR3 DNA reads TGTGCCAGCAGCTTAGGCAGGGATAGCAATCAGCCCCAGCATTTT. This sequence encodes CASSLGRDSNQPQHF.

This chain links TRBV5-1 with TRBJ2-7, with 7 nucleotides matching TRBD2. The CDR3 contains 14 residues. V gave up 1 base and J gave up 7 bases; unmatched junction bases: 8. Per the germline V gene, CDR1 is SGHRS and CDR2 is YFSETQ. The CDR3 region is CASSLSTSFREQYF. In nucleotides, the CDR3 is TGCGCCAGCAGCTTGTCGACTAGCTTTCGGGAGCAGTACTTC.

The DNA for the CDR3 is TGTGCCAGCAGCTCCCCGAGCGGGGGGTTGAGCGAGCAGTACTTC. Translated, it gives CASSSPSGGLSEQYF. The chain carries TRBV13 and TRBJ2-7; 9 nucleotides line up with TRBD2. The CDR3 consists of 15 residues. The V gene's germline CDR1 is PRHDT and CDR2 FYEKMQ (reference sequence). The V gene end was trimmed by 4 bases and the J gene end by 6 bases; junction bases not matched to a gene: 10.

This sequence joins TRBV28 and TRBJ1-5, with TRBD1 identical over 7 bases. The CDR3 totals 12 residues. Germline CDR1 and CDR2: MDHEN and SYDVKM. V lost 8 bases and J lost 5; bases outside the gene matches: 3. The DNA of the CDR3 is TGTGCCAGCGGTCAGGGGGATCAGCCCCAGCATTTT. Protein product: CASGQGDQPQHF.

For the CDR3, the DNA is TGTGCCAGCAGCCCTTGGGGATCTAGCGGGGGTGCCCAAGAGACCCAGTACTTC. This codes for CASSPWGSSGGAQETQYF. The chain has TRBV11-2 and TRBJ2-5; 10 positions agree with TRBD2. The V segment lost 5 bases and the J segment 1 base; nucleotides outside the gene matches: 13. CDR3 length equals 18 residues. CDR1 and CDR2 (germline): SGHAT, FQNNGV.

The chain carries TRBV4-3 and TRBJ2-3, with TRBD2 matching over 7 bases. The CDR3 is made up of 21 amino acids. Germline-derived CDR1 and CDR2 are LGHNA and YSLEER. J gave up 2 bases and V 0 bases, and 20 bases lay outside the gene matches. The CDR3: CASSQDMGTGVRGRNTDTQYF. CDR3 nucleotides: TGCGCCAGCAGCCAAGATATGGGGACGGGCGTGCGCGGGAGAAACACAGATACGCAGTATTTT.

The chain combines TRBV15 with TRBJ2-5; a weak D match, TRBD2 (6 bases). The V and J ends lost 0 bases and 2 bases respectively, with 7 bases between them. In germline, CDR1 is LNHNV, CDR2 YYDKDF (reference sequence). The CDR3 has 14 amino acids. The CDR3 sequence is CATSRDGGQETQYF. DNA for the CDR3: TGTGCCACCAGCAGAGATGGGGGGCAAGAGACCCAGTACTTC.

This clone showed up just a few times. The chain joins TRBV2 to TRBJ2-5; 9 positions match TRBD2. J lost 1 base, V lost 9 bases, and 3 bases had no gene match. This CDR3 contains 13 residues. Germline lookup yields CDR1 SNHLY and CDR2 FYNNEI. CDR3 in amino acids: CASSGGGQETQYF. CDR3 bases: TGTGCCAGTAGCGGGGGAGGCCAAGAGACCCAGTACTTC.

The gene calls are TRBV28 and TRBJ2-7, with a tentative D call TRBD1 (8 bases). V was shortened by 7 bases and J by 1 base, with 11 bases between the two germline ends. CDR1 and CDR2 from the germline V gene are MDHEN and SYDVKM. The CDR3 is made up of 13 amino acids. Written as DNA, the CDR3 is TGTGCCAGCATACAGGGGGGGTCCTACGAGCAGTACTTC. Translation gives CASIQGGSYEQYF.

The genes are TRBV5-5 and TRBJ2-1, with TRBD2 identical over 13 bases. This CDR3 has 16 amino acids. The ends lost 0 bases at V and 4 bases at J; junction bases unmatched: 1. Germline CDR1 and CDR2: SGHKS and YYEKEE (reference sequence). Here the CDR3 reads CASSLGTSGSYNEQFF. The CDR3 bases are TGTGCCAGCAGCTTGGGGACTAGCGGGAGTTACAATGAGCAGTTCTTC.

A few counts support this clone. The CDR3 DNA follows: TGCGCCAGCACCACCACAGGACTAGCGGGAGGGCCCCAGTACTTC. Its translation is CASTTTGLAGGPQYF. The chain employs TRBV5-1 and TRBJ2-5; TRBD2 matches 15 bases. This CDR3 spans 15 amino acids. CDR1 and CDR2 (germline): SGHRS, YFSETQ. V dropped 6 bases and J dropped 9; count of bases not matched to a gene: 9.

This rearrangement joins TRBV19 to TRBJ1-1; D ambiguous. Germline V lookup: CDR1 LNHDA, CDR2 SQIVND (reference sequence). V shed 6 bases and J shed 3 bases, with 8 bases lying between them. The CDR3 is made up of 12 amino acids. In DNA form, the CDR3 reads TGTGCCAGTAGGCAGCGTGACACTGAAGCTTTCTTT. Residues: CASRQRDTEAFF.

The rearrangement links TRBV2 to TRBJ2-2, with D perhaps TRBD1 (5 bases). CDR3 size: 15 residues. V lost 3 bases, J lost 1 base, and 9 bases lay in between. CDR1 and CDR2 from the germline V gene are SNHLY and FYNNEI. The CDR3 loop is CASSETAKNTGELFF. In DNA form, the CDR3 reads TGTGCCAGCAGTGAGACAGCCAAGAACACCGGGGAGCTGTTTTTT.

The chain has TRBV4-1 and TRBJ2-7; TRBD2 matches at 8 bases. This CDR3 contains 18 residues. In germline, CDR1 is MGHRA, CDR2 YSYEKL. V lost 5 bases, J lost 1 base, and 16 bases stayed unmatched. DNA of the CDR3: TGCGCCAGCAGCTCCCCTCCAGCGGGACTAGATCCGTCCTACGAGCAGTACTTC. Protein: CASSSPPAGLDPSYEQYF.

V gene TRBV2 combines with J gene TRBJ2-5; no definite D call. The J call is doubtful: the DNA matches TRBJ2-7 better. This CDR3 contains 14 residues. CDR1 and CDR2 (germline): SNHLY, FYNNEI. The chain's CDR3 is CASSVETSSYEQYF. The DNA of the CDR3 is TGTGCCAGCAGTGTCGAGACATCTTCCTACGAGCAGTACTTC.

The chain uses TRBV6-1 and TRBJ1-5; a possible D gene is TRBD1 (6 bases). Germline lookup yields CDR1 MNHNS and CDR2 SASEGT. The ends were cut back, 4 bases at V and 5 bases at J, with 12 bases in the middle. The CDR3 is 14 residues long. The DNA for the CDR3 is TGTGCCAGCAGTGGGGCCAGGGGCGATCAGCCCCAGCATTTT. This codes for CASSGARGDQPQHF.

The CDR3 here is CASSTPGGSTSYNEQFF. The CDR3 DNA reads TGCGCCAGCAGCACCCCGGGCGGGAGCACTTCCTACAATGAGCAGTTCTTC. This sequence joins TRBV5-1 and TRBJ2-1, with 7 bases that match TRBD2. Germline CDR1 is SGHRS and CDR2 is YFSETQ. The CDR3 totals 17 residues. Trimming cost V 4 bases and J 1 base; bases outside gene matches: 11.

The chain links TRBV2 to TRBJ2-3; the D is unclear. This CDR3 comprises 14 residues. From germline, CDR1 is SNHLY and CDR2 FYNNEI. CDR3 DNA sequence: TGTGCAAGGCCGAGCGATTTATCGGGAGATACGCAGTATTTT. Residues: CARPSDLSGDTQYF.

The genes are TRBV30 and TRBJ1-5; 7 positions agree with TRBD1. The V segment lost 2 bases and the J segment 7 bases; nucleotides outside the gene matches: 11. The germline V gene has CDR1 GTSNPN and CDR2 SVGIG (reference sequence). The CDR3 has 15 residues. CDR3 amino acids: CAWSIQTGSGQPQHF. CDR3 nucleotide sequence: TGTGCCTGGAGTATACAGACAGGGTCGGGACAGCCCCAGCATTTT.

The CDR3 region has the DNA TGTGCCAGCAGTGCGGACAGGGGGCGCGAAAATAATGAAAAACTGTTTTTT. This encodes CASSADRGRENNEKLFF. V gene TRBV25-1 combines with J gene TRBJ1-4; 11 bases agree with TRBD1. From germline, CDR1 is MGHDK and CDR2 SYGVNS. V was clipped by 4 bases and J by 4 bases; unmatched bases: 8. The CDR3 runs 17 residues.

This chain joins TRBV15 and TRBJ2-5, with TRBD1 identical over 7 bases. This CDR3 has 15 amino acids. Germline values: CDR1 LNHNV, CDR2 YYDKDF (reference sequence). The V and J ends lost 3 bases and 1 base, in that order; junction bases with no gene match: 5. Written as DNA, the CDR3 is TGTGCCACCAGCAGGGCTCGGGACAGCCAAGAGACCCAGTACTTC. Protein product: CATSRARDSQETQYF.